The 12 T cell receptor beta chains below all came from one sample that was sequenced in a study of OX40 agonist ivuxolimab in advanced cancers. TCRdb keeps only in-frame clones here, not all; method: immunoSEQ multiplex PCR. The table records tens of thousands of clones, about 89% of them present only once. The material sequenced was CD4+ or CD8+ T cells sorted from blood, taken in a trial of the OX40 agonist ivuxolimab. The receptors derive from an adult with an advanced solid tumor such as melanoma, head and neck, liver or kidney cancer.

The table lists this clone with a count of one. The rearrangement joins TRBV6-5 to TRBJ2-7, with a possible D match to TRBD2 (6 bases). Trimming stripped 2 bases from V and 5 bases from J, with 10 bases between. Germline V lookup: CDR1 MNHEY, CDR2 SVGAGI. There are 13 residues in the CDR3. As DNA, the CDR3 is TGTGCCAGCAGTTACGGCGGGGCTCACGAGCAGTACTTC. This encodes CASSYGGAHEQYF.

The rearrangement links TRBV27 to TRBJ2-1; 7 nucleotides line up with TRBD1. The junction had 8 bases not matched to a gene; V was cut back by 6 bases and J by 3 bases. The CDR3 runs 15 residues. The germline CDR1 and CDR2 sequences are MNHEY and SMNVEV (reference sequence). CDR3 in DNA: TGTGCCAGCAGATCTCCGGGACAGTTCTACAATGAGCAGTTCTTC. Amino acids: CASRSPGQFYNEQFF.

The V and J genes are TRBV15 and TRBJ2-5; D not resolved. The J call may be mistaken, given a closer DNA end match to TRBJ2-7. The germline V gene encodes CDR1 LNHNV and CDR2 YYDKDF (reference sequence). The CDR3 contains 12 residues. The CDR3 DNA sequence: TGTGCCACCAGCAGAGACGGCTACGAGCAGTACTTC. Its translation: CATSRDGYEQYF.

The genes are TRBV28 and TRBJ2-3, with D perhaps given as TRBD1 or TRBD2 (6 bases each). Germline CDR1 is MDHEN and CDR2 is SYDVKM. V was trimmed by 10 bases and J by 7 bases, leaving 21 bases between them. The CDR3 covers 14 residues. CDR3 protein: CATLGGLEENTQYF. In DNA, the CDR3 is TGTGCCACGTTAGGGGGACTGGAAGAGAATACGCAGTATTTT.

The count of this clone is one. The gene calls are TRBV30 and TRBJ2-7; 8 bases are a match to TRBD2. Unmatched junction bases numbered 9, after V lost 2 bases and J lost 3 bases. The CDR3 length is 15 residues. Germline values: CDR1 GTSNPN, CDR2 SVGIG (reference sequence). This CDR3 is CAWSISSGHLYEQYF. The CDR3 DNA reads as TGTGCCTGGAGTATTTCTAGCGGGCATCTCTACGAGCAGTACTTC.

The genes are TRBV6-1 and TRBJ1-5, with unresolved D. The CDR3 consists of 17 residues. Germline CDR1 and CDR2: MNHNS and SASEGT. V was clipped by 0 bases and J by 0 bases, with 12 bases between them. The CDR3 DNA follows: TGTGCCAGCAGTGAAGCGCTCAGGTCCGTTAGCAATCAGCCCCAGCATTTT. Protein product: CASSEALRSVSNQPQHF.

The CDR3, as DNA: TGTGCCAGCAGCTTACTATTTGGGGAGGGCTACAATGAGCAGTTCTTC. Translating it yields CASSLLFGEGYNEQFF. J is TRBJ2-1 and V is TRBV11-2, with 7 bases fitting TRBD2. After removal of 2 bases from V and 3 bases from J, the junction contained 7 bases not matched to a gene. There are 16 residues in the CDR3. Germline CDR1 and CDR2: SGHAT and FQNNGV.

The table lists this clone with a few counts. The CDR3 is CASSANQGETQYF. CDR3 nucleotide sequence: TGTGCCAGCAGCGCGAACCAGGGAGAGACCCAGTACTTC. The chain carries TRBV7-3 and TRBJ2-5, with D possibly TRBD1 on 5 matching bases. Between the trimmed V and J ends, which lost 5 bases and 4 bases, there was a span of 11 bases. The germline V gene encodes CDR1 SGHTA and CDR2 FQGTGA. The CDR3 covers 13 residues.

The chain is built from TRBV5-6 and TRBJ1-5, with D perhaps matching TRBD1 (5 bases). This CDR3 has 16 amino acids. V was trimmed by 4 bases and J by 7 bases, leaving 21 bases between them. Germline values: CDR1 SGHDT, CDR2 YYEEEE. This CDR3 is CASSIKGHPTQQPQHF. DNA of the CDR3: TGTGCCAGCAGCATAAAAGGACATCCTACGCAGCAGCCCCAGCATTTT.

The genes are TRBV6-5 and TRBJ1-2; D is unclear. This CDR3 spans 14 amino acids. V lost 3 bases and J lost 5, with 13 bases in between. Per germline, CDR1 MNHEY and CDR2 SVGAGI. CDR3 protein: CASSYGRDVYGYTF. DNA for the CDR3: TGTGCCAGCAGTTATGGCAGAGACGTTTATGGCTACACCTTC.

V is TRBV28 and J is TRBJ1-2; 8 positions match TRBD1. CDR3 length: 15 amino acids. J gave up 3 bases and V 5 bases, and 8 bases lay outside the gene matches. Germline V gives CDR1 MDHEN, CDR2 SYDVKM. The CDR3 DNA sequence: TGTGCCAGCAGTCCAAGACAGGGGACTTACTATGGCTACACCTTC. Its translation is CASSPRQGTYYGYTF.

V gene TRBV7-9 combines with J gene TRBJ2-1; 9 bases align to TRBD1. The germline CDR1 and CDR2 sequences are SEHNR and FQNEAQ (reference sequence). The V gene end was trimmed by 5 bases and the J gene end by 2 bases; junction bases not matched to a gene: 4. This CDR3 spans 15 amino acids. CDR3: CASSGTGFAYNEQFF. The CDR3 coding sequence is TGTGCCAGCAGCGGGACAGGGTTCGCCTACAATGAGCAGTTCTTC.